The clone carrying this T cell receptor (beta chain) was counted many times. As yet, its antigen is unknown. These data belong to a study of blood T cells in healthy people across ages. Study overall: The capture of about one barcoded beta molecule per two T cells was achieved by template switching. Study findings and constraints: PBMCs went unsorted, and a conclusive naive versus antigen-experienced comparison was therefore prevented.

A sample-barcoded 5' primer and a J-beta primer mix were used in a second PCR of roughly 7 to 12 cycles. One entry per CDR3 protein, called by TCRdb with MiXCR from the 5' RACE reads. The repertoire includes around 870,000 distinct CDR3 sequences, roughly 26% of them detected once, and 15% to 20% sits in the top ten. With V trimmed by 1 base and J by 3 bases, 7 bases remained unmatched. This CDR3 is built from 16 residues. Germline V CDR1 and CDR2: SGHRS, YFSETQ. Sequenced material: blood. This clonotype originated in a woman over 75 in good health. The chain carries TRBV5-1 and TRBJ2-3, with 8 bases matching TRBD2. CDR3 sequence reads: CASSLSSRGVTDTQYF. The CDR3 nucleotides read TGCGCCAGCAGCTTGTCCTCGCGGGGGGTAACAGATACGCAGTATTTT.